This T cell receptor (beta chain) came from a study of T cell repertoires in cytomegalovirus infection. Whole-study results and caveats: Summed frequency of public TCR beta families distinguished CMV carriers with the relevant HLA. Ex vivo responses were dominated by HLA-C-restricted CMV-specific TCR beta clonotypes.

TCRdb re-analysed the reads in MiXCR, keeping a single row per CDR3 protein. The profile covers roughly 500,000 distinct CDR3 sequences, with around 35% appearing a single time and roughly 15% taken by the ten largest. To note about this clonotype: Antigen: not known.

Germline V CDR1 and CDR2: LNHDA, SQIVND (reference sequence). This CDR3 has 15 residues. The J segment lost 7 bases and the V segment lost 6 bases, leaving 5 bases of the junction unmatched. The V and J genes are TRBV19 and TRBJ2-1; 14 bases agree with TRBD2. The receptor's source is a human donor in good health (CMV status not recorded). Some clones in this sample may be carry-over from other donors' samples. The sample consisted of cultured PBMCs, taken from culture after CMV antigen stimulation. CDR3 nucleotides: TGTGCCAGTAGGACTAGCGGGAGGGCCGCTAATGAGCAGTTCTTC. This translates into CASRTSGRAANEQFF. The entire variable domain, with the rest obtained from reference TRBV19 and TRBJ2-1, is as follows: DGGITQSPKYLFRKEGQNVTLSCEQNLNHDAMYWYRQDPGQGLRLIYYSQIVNDFQKGDIAEGYSVSREKKESFPLTVTSAQKNPTAFYLCASRTSGRAANEQFFGPGTRLTVL.